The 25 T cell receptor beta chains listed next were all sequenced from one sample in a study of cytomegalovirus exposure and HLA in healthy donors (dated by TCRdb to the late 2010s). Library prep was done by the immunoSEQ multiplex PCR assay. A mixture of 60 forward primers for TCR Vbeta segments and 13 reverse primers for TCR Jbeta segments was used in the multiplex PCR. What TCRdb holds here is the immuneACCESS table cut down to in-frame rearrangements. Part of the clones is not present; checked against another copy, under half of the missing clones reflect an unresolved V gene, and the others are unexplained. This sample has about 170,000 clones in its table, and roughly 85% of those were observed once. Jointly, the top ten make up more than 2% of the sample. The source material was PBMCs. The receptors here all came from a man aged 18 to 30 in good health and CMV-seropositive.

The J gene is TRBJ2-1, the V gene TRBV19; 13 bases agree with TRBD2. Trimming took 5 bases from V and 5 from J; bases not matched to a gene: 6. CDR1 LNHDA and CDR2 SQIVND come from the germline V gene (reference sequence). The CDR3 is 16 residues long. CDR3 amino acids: CASSAGLAGRDNEQFF. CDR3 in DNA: TGTGCCAGTAGTGCGGGACTAGCGGGGAGGGACAATGAGCAGTTCTTC.

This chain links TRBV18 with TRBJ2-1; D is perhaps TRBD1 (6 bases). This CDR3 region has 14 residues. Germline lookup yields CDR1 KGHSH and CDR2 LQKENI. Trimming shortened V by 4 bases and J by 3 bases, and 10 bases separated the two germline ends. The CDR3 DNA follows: TGTGCCAGCTCACTATTACAGGGCTACAATGAGCAGTTCTTC. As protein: CASSLLQGYNEQFF.

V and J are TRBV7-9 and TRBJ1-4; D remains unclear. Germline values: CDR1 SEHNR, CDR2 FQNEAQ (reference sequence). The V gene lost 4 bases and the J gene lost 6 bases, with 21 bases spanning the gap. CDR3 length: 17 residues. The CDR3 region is CASSSGDLGRHHEKLFF. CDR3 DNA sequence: TGTGCCAGCAGCTCGGGAGATTTGGGTCGGCACCATGAAAAACTGTTTTTT.

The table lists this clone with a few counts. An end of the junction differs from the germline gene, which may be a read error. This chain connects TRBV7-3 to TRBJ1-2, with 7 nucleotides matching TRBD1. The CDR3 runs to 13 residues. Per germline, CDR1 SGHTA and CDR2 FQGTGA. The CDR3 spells CASSYQVGTELNF. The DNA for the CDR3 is TGTGCCAGCAGCTACCAGGTGGGGACAGAACTTAACTTC. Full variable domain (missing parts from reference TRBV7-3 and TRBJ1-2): GAGVSQTPSNKVTEKGKYVELRCDPISGHTALYWYRQSLGQGPEFLIYFQGTGAADDSGLPNDRFFAVRPEGSVSTLKIQRTERGDSAVYLCASSYQVGTELNFGSGTRLTVV.

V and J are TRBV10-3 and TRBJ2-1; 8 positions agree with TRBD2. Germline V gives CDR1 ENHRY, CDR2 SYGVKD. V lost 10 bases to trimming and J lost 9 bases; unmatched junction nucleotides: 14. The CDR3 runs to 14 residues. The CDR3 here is CATLSGGVWGEQFF. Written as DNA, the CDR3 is TGTGCCACTCTGAGCGGGGGTGTCTGGGGTGAGCAGTTCTTC.

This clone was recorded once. The CDR3 coding sequence is TGCAGCGTTGTGGCTGCTTCCTACGAGCAGTACTTC. Translating gives CSVVAASYEQYF. This chain uses TRBV29-1 with TRBJ2-7; no firm D call. This CDR3 has 12 amino acids. Trimming removed 4 bases at V and 1 base at J, with 8 bases between. CDR1 and CDR2 (germline): SQVTM, ANQGSEA.

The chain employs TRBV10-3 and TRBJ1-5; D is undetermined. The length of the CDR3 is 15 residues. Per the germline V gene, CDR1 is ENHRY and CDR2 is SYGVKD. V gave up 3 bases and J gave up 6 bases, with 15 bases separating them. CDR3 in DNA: TGTGCCATCAGTGATTTTGGAGGTCGGCCTCAGCCCCAGCATTTT. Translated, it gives CAISDFGGRPQPQHF.

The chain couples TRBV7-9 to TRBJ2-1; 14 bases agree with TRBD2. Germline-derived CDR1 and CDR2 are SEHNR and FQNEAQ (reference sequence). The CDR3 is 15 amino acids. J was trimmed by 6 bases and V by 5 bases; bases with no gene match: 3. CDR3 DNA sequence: TGTGCCAGCAGCGGACTAGCGGGGGGTTTCAATGAGCAGTTCTTC. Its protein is CASSGLAGGFNEQFF.

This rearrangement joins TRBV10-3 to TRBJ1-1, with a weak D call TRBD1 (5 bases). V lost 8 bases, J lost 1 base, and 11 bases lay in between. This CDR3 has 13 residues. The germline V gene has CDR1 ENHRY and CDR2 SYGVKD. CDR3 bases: TGTGCCATCTCCTCCAGGGCGAACACTGAAGCTTTCTTT. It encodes CAISSRANTEAFF.

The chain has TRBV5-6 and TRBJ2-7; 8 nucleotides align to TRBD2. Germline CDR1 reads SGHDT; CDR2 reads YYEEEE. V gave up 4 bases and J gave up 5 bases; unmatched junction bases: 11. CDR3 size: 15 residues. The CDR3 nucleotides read TGTGCCAGCAGCCCGGGGGGGATACAGGGCGACGAGCAGTACTTC. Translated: CASSPGGIQGDEQYF.

CDR3 sequence: CASSFLGGKSPLHF. The CDR3 nucleotides are TGTGCCAGCAGCTTTCTGGGCGGGAAATCACCCCTCCACTTT. The V gene is TRBV7-8, the J gene TRBJ1-6; D is unclear. V dropped 3 bases and J dropped 10 bases, with 13 bases sitting between them. The CDR3 extends over 14 amino acids. Germline V gives CDR1 SGHVS, CDR2 FQNEAQ. Full variable domain (missing parts from reference TRBV7-8 and TRBJ1-6): GAGVSQSPRYKVAKRGQDVALRCDPISGHVSLFWYQQALGQGPEFLTYFQNEAQLDKSGLPSDRFFAERPEGSVSTLKIQRTQQEDSAVYLCASSFLGGKSPLHFGNGTRLTVT.

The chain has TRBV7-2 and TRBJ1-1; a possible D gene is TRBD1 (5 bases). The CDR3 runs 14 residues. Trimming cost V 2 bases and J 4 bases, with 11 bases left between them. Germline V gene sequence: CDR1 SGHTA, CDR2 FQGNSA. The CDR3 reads CASSLQGPGTEAFF. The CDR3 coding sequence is TGTGCCAGCAGCTTACAGGGTCCCGGCACTGAAGCTTTCTTT. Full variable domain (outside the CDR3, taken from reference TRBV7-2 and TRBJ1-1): GAGVSQSPSNKVTEKGKDVELRCDPISGHTALYWYRQSLGQGLEFLIYFQGNSAPDKSGLPSDRFSAERTGGSVSTLTIQRTQQEDSAVYLCASSLQGPGTEAFFGQGTRLTVV.

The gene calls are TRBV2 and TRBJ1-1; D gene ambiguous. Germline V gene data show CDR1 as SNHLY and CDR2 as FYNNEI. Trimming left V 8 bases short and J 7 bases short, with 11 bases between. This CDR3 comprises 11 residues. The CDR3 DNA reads TGTGCCAGCTTGACGGGGTTTGAAGCTTTCTTT. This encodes CASLTGFEAFF.

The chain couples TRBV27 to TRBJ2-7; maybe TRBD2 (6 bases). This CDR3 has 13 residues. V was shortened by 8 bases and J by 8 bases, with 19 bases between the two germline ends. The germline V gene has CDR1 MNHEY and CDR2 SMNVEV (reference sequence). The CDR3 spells CASGRDSSPKQYF. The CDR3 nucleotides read TGTGCCAGCGGCCGGGACTCTTCCCCCAAGCAGTACTTC.

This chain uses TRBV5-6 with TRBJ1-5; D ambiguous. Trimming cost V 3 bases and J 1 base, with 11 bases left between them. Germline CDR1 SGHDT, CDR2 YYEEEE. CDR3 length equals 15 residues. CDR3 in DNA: TGTGCCAGCAGCTCCTGGGCGGGGAGCAATCAGCCCCAGCATTTT. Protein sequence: CASSSWAGSNQPQHF.

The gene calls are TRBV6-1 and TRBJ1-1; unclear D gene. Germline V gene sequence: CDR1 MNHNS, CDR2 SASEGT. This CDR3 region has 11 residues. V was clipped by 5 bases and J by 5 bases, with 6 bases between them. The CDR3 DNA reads TGTGCCAGCAGTCGGAGGACTGAAGCTTTCTTT. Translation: CASSRRTEAFF.

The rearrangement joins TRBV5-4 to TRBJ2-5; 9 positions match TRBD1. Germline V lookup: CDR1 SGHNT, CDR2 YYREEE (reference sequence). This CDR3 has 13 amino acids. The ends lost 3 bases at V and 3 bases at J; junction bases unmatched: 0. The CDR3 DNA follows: TGTGCCAGCAGCTGGACAGGGGAAGAGACCCAGTACTTC. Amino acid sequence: CASSWTGEETQYF.

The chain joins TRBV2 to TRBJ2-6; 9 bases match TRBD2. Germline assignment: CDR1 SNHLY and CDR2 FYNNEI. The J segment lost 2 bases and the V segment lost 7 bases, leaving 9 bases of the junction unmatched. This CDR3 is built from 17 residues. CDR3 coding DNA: TGTGCCAGCAAGGGCAGGCGGGGGGGGGCTGGGGCCAACGTCCTGACTTTC. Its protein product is CASKGRRGGAGANVLTF.

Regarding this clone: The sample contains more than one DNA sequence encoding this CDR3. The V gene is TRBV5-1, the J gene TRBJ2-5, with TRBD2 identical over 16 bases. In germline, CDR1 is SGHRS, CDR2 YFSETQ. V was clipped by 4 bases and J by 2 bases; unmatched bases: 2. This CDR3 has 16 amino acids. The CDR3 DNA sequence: TGCGCCAGCAGCCCGGGACTAGCGGGGGGGCAAGAGACCCAGTACTTC. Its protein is CASSPGLAGGQETQYF.

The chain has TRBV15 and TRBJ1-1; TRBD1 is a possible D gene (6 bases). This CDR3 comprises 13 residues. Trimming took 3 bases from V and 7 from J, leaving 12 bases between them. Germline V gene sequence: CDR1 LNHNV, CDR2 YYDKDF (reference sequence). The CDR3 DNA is TGTGCCACCAGCAGCGCAAGGGGGGGTGAAGCTTTCTTT. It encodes CATSSARGGEAFF.

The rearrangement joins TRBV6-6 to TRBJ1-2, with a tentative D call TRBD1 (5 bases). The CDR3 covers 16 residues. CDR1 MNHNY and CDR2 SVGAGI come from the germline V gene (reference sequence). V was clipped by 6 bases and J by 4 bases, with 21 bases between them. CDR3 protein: CASRDTMQGTVYGYTF. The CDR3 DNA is TGTGCCAGCAGGGACACGATGCAGGGTACGGTCTATGGCTACACCTTC.

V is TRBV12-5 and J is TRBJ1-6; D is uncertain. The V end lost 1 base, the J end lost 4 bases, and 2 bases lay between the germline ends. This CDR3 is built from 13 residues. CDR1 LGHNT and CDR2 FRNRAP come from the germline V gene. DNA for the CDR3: TGTGCTAGTGGTTTGGCTTATAATTCACCCCTCCACTTT. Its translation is CASGLAYNSPLHF.

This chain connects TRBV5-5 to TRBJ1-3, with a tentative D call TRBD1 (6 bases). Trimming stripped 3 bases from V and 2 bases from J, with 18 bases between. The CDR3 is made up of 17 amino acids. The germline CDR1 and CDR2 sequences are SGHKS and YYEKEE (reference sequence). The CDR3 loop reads CASSSEQGWGTGNTIYF. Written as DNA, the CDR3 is TGTGCCAGCAGCTCGGAACAGGGTTGGGGCACTGGAAACACCATATATTTT.

The CDR3 DNA is TGTGCCAGTAGTATCCCCAGGACAGACTACACCGGGGAGCTGTTTTTT. Protein product: CASSIPRTDYTGELFF. V is TRBV19 and J is TRBJ2-2, with D maybe TRBD1 (6 bases). The CDR3 loop spans 16 amino acids. V was cut by 3 bases and J by 3 bases, with 14 bases left in between. Germline CDR1 LNHDA, CDR2 SQIVND (reference sequence).

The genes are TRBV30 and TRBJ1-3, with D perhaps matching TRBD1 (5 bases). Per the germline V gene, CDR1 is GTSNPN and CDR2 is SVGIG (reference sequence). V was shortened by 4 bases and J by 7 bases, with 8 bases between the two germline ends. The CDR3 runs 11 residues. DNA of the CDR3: TGTGCCTGGACTGGGGCGAACACCATATATTTT. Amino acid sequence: CAWTGANTIYF.